Detailed here is one T cell receptor (beta chain). The authors' processing: Using reference gene primer amplification, nucleated cell counts were estimated. TCRdb's copy holds only in-frame clones and misses some; the assay was immunoSEQ multiplex PCR. D and trimming were read from the DNA, whereas the V and J calls and clone size are those reported in that table. This table has 110,000 or so clones, roughly 91% appearing once. The data were taken from a study of blood T cell repertoires in COVID-19. Study information: Both acute and convalescent COVID-19 samples were obtained from the United States, Italy and Spain. Nucleic acid was either cDNA or gDNA, and it came from T cells, B-cell-depleted T cells, or PBMCs.

CDR3 length equals 14 residues. Per the germline V gene, CDR1 is MNHEY and CDR2 is SVGAGI. V gave up 7 bases and J gave up 10 bases; unmatched junction bases: 10. J is TRBJ2-1 and V is TRBV6-5, with 10 bases identical to TRBD1. This clonotype originated in a human donor with acute or convalescent COVID-19. The donor label of this sample is uncertain. Specimen: peripheral blood. The CDR3 DNA sequence: TGTGCCAGCATCATCGACAGGGGGCGAGAGGAGCAGTTCTTC. Translation: CASIIDRGREEQFF.